This T cell receptor (beta chain) was identified in a study of T cells in Graves' hyperthyroidism and ophthalmopathy. Germline V CDR1 and CDR2: SGHVS, FQNEAQ. With 2 bases clipped from V and 5 bases from J, the junction kept 2 bases outside the gene matches. This CDR3 spans 14 amino acids. This clonotype has at least ten counts. TCR beta CDR3 regions were amplified from RNA transcripts. An initial round of RT-PCR targeting the TCR CDR3 relied on the HTBI primer set. MiXCR was run by TCRdb on the multiplex PCR reads, yielding one entry per CDR3 protein. The repertoire holds around 620,000 distinct CDR3 sequences, with 12% to 15% as singletons.

Input material: blood. The chain recombines TRBV7-8 with TRBJ2-5; 10 bases map to TRBD2. The origin of this receptor is a woman between 18 and 29 years old with Graves' ophthalmopathy. CDR3 DNA sequence: TGTGCCAGCAGCTTACCTAGCGGGAGTGAGACCCAGTACTTC. It yields the protein CASSLPSGSETQYF.